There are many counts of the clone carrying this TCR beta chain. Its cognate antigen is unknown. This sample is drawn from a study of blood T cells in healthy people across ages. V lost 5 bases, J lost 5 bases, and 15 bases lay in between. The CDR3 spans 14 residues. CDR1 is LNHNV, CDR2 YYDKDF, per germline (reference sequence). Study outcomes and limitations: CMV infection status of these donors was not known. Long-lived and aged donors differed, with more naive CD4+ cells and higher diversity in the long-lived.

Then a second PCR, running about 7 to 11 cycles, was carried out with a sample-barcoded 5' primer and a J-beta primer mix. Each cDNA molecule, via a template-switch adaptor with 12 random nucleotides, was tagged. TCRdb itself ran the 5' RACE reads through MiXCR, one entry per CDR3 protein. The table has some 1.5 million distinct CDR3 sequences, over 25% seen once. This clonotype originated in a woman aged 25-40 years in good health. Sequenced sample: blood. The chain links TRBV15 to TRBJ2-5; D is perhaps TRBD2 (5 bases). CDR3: CATSVGGRTETQYF. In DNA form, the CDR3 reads TGTGCCACCAGCGTAGGCGGCAGGACTGAGACCCAGTACTTC.